This TCR beta chain was profiled in a study of shared clonotypes between healthy human individuals. Study-wide results and caveats: Naive CD4 clonotypes overlapped across a few donors at about 5.2%. Naive subsets generally exceeded memory subsets in estimated richness. The generation probabilities recorded for non-shared clonotypes fell below those of clonotypes shared by all four donors.

CD45RO negativity and positive selection for CCR7 defined naive CD8 cells, a population that excluded terminally differentiated effector memory CD45RA+ cells. Each subset's genomic DNA was shared equally among a number of immunoSEQ plates. Assay: immunoSEQ multiplex PCR; the TCRdb copy retains only in-frame clones and omits some. This table holds about 2 million clones, just under 95% found once. This clone was found a few times. The target antigen is unknown. V was shortened by 5 bases and J by 5 bases, with 16 bases between the two germline ends. Germline CDR1 reads SEHNR; CDR2 reads FQNEAQ (reference sequence). This CDR3 has 14 residues.

The chain employs TRBV7-9 and TRBJ2-7, with D possibly matching TRBD2 (5 bases). This TCR was recovered from a man between 18 and 35 years old in good health. Sequenced material: naive CD8+ T cells sorted from blood. In DNA, the CDR3 is TGTGCCAGCAGCGGAGTGCTAGCAACCCACGAGCAGTACTTC. Residues: CASSGVLATHEQYF.